This TCR beta chain derives from a study of CD8+CD57+ T cells in acquired aplastic anemia. CDR3 length: 14 residues. Between the trimmed V and J ends, which lost 6 bases and 4 bases, there was a span of 15 bases. Germline assignment: CDR1 KGHSH and CDR2 LQKENI. TCR beta VDJ and CDR3 profiling used genomic DNA as template. TCRdb re-called the reads through MiXCR, storing one row per CDR3 protein. The sample includes 150,000 to 200,000 distinct CDR3 sequences, 35% to 55% of them seen just once. The receptor was isolated from a human donor in good health. Sequencing input: sorted CD4+, CD8+, or CD8+CD57+ T cells (not recorded which) from PBMCs. This rearrangement joins TRBV18 to TRBJ1-1; D call uncertain. CDR3 amino acids: CASSEDHSGTEAFF. CDR3 DNA: TGTGCCAGCTCCGAGGACCATTCGGGCACTGAAGCTTTCTTT. Full variable domain (remainder filled in from reference TRBV18 and TRBJ1-1): NAGVMQNPRHLVRRRGQEARLRCSPMKGHSHVYWYRQLPEEGLKFMVYLQKENIIDESGMPKERFSAEFPKEGPSILRIQQVVRGDSAAYFCASSEDHSGTEAFFGQGTRLTVV.